A single sample gave rise to the 29 T cell receptor beta chains below, sequenced in a study of cytomegalovirus exposure and HLA in healthy donors. Both 60 Vbeta primers and 13 Jbeta primers went into the PCR. Clones were read by immunoSEQ multiplex PCR, and TCRdb kept only the in-frame ones, dropping some. Here the sample spans 90,000 to 95,000 clones, around 78% being singletons. Input material: PBMCs. These receptors all come from a man younger than 40 in good health and CMV-seronegative.

This sequence joins TRBV9 and TRBJ2-1; D might be TRBD2 (6 bases). V was trimmed by 0 bases and J by 2 bases, leaving 15 bases between them. The CDR3 totals 17 residues. Germline V lookup: CDR1 SGDLS, CDR2 YYNGEE. The CDR3 loop reads CASSVEMVADPYNEQFF. Here the CDR3 DNA reads TGTGCCAGCAGCGTAGAGATGGTAGCGGACCCCTACAATGAGCAGTTCTTC.

This clone appeared once. The V gene is TRBV11-2, the J gene TRBJ1-5; D remains unclear. Trimming removed 1 base at V and 3 bases at J, with 4 bases between. This CDR3 has 13 amino acids. CDR1 and CDR2 (germline): SGHAT, FQNNGV. CDR3 nucleotides: TGTGCCAGCAGCTTAGGCGACAATCAGCCCCAGCATTTT. It codes for CASSLGDNQPQHF.

The chain has TRBV25-1 and TRBJ1-2; 10 nucleotides match TRBD1. CDR3 length equals 17 residues. CDR1 is MGHDK and CDR2 is SYGVNS in the germline V gene. J lost 4 bases, V lost 3 bases, and 11 bases had no gene match. CDR3 nucleotide sequence: TGTGCCAGCAGTGACCGGACAGGGGGAGATCGAGGCTATGGCTACACCTTC. It translates to CASSDRTGGDRGYGYTF.

The chain has TRBV11-2 and TRBJ2-7; a possible D gene is TRBD1 (6 bases). The germline V gene encodes CDR1 SGHAT and CDR2 FQNNGV. V was trimmed by 5 bases and J by 0 bases, leaving 11 bases between them. The CDR3 loop spans 14 amino acids. The CDR3 loop reads CASSRDKSSYEQYF. The CDR3 DNA is TGTGCCAGCAGCCGGGACAAGAGCTCCTACGAGCAGTACTTC.

The genes are TRBV6-5 and TRBJ1-1; D is perhaps TRBD1 (6 bases). The CDR3 has 15 amino acids. V dropped 6 bases and J dropped 3 bases, with 17 bases sitting between them. Germline V gene data show CDR1 as MNHEY and CDR2 as SVGAGI. The CDR3 reads CASRKQGRADTEAFF. The CDR3 DNA reads as TGTGCCAGCAGAAAACAGGGAAGGGCGGACACTGAAGCTTTCTTT.

The chain carries TRBV5-1 and TRBJ2-2, with a tentative D call TRBD2 (5 bases). This CDR3 spans 15 amino acids. Germline values: CDR1 SGHRS, CDR2 YFSETQ. V dropped 0 bases and J dropped 7 bases, with 13 bases sitting between them. Written as DNA, the CDR3 is TGCGCCAGCAGCTTGGACGGGGTGCGTAACGGGGAGCTGTTTTTT. Translated, it gives CASSLDGVRNGELFF. Filled out from reference TRBV5-1 and TRBJ2-2, the complete variable domain reads KAGVTQTPRYLIKTRGQQVTLSCSPISGHRSVSWYQQTPGQGLQFLFEYFSETQRNKGNFPGRFSGRQFSNSRSEMNVSTLELGDSALYLCASSLDGVRNGELFFGEGSRLTVL.

This clone was picked up one time. The chain employs TRBV25-1 and TRBJ2-5; D is perhaps TRBD1 (6 bases). The CDR3 runs 11 residues. CDR1 is MGHDK and CDR2 is SYGVNS in the germline V gene. V dropped 5 bases and J dropped 5 bases, with 6 bases sitting between them. CDR3: CASSQGETQYF. In DNA, the CDR3 is TGTGCCAGCAGTCAGGGGGAGACCCAGTACTTC.

V and J are TRBV18 and TRBJ1-5; 9 bases agree with TRBD1. The J segment lost 5 bases and the V segment lost 3 bases, leaving 5 bases of the junction unmatched. CDR1 is KGHSH and CDR2 is LQKENI in the germline V gene. This CDR3 is 15 amino acids long. The CDR3 protein is CASSPDRGEHQPQHF. The CDR3 DNA follows: TGTGCCAGCTCACCGGACAGGGGAGAGCATCAGCCCCAGCATTTT.

In this sample, this clone turned up a few times. The CDR3: CAIRSNRELNTEAFF. The DNA of the CDR3 is TGTGCCATCAGATCCAACAGGGAGCTGAACACTGAAGCTTTCTTT. J is TRBJ1-1 and V is TRBV10-3; tentative D call: TRBD1 (6 bases). Trimming shortened V by 6 bases and J by 0 bases, and 14 bases separated the two germline ends. CDR3 length equals 15 residues. Germline CDR1 is ENHRY and CDR2 is SYGVKD.

This sequence joins TRBV11-2 and TRBJ1-1, with a weak D call TRBD1 (5 bases). In germline, CDR1 is SGHAT, CDR2 FQNNGV. The CDR3 loop spans 16 amino acids. The V end lost 2 bases, the J end lost 1 base, and 14 bases lay between the germline ends. CDR3 sequence reads: CASSLRGTLSNTEAFF. DNA for the CDR3: TGTGCCAGCAGCTTAAGGGGAACCCTATCGAACACTGAAGCTTTCTTT.

CDR3 DNA: TGTGCCAGCAGCTCGCCCGGGACAGGGGGCTCTGGTGGCTACACCTTC. Protein sequence: CASSSPGTGGSGGYTF. V gene TRBV5-4 combines with J gene TRBJ1-2; 12 nucleotides agree with TRBD1. CDR3 size: 16 residues. Germline V gene sequence: CDR1 SGHNT, CDR2 YYREEE (reference sequence). The V segment lost 3 bases and the J segment 7 bases; nucleotides outside the gene matches: 10.

V usage is TRBV7-3 and J usage is TRBJ1-1; tentative D call: TRBD1 (5 bases). V lost 5 bases and J 5 bases, leaving 15 bases between the germline ends. Germline CDR1 reads SGHTA; CDR2 reads FQGTGA. The CDR3 covers 14 residues. The CDR3 sequence: CASSPRGSRTEAFF. DNA of the CDR3: TGTGCCAGCAGCCCAAGGGGCAGTCGGACTGAAGCTTTCTTT.

The gene calls are TRBV7-2 and TRBJ2-7; the D gene is possibly TRBD2 (5 bases). V lost 2 bases and J lost 3, with 11 bases in between. Germline CDR1 and CDR2: SGHTA and FQGNSA. This CDR3 spans 14 amino acids. CDR3 in DNA: TGTGCCAGCAGCTTATTACCGGAGGACTACGAGCAGTACTTC. Translating it yields CASSLLPEDYEQYF.

V gene TRBV7-3 combines with J gene TRBJ2-5, with TRBD2 matching over 9 bases. The germline V gene has CDR1 SGHTA and CDR2 FQGTGA. This CDR3 contains 15 residues. Losses at the gene ends were 4 bases for V and 4 bases for J; bases not matched to a gene: 7. CDR3 residues: CASSSNSGRGETQYF. As DNA, the CDR3 is TGTGCCAGCAGCTCAAATAGCGGGAGAGGAGAGACCCAGTACTTC.

The V gene is TRBV7-8, the J gene TRBJ2-1; 7 bases align to TRBD1. The CDR3 sequence is 15 residues long. The germline CDR1 and CDR2 sequences are SGHVS and FQNEAQ. J gave up 0 bases and V 4 bases, and 3 bases lay outside the gene matches. The CDR3 DNA reads TGTGCCAGCAGCTCCGGACAGGCCTCCTACAATGAGCAGTTCTTC. As protein: CASSSGQASYNEQFF.

This chain uses TRBV5-1 with TRBJ2-5, with TRBD2 matching 9 bases. This CDR3 has 15 amino acids. Germline values: CDR1 SGHRS, CDR2 YFSETQ. J was trimmed by 5 bases and V by 3 bases; bases with no gene match: 8. The DNA for the CDR3 is TGCGCCAGCAGCTCCGTAGCGGGAGTGGGGGAGACCCAGTACTTC. Translating it yields CASSSVAGVGETQYF.

This chain joins TRBV18 and TRBJ1-5, with D perhaps TRBD1 (6 bases). Germline loops: CDR1 KGHSH, CDR2 LQKENI. The V and J ends lost 3 bases and 4 bases respectively, with 19 bases between them. This CDR3 comprises 17 residues. The CDR3 nucleotides are TGTGCCAGCTCACCCGGCTTACAGGGCCCAAGTAATCAGCCCCAGCATTTT. Its protein is CASSPGLQGPSNQPQHF.

This chain links TRBV2 with TRBJ1-1; 10 bases are shared with TRBD1. This CDR3 has 12 residues. The germline V gene encodes CDR1 SNHLY and CDR2 FYNNEI. Germline trimming cut 7 bases from V and 11 bases from J; bases unmatched to any gene: 7. CDR3 nucleotide sequence: TGTGCCAGCACCGAATGGGGACAGGGGGCTTTCTTT. Translating gives CASTEWGQGAFF.

This clone was observed a few times. The CDR3 nucleotides read TGTGCCAGCAGCTTAGCGCTTGGGCGGGACTACGAGCAGTACTTC. Its protein is CASSLALGRDYEQYF. The chain combines TRBV7-6 with TRBJ2-7; possibly TRBD2 for D (6 bases). Germline values: CDR1 SGHVS, CDR2 FNYEAQ. This CDR3 has 15 residues. V was pared by 0 bases and J by 3 bases, with 12 bases between.

This clone occurred a few times. The gene calls are TRBV19 and TRBJ1-1; D is uncertain. The V end was cut by 5 bases, the J end by 6 bases, with 16 bases between. The CDR3 is 14 amino acids. Germline V gene lookup returns CDR1 LNHDA and CDR2 SQIVND (reference sequence). Written as DNA, the CDR3 is TGTGCCAGTAGTGCTGACGGGAGAGGGCCTGAAGCTTTCTTT. Protein sequence: CASSADGRGPEAFF.

CDR3 residues: CASSLNRAGYNEQFF. The CDR3, as DNA: TGTGCCAGCAGCTTAAACCGCGCAGGTTACAATGAGCAGTTCTTC. The chain has TRBV7-3 and TRBJ2-1; D gene unclear. This CDR3 is 15 amino acids long. Germline V gene sequence: CDR1 SGHTA, CDR2 FQGTGA. Between the trimmed V and J ends, which lost 1 base and 4 bases, there was a span of 11 bases.

V is TRBV9 and J is TRBJ2-3; possibly TRBD2 for D (6 bases). CDR1 and CDR2 from the germline V gene are SGDLS and YYNGEE. V was clipped by 7 bases and J by 2 bases, with 11 bases between them. CDR3 size: 13 residues. CDR3 loop: CASGSGLTDTQYF. The CDR3 region has the DNA TGTGCCAGCGGTAGCGGACTCACAGATACGCAGTATTTT.

The chain employs TRBV5-6 and TRBJ1-3, with a tentative D call TRBD1 (6 bases). The CDR3 runs to 16 residues. Between the trimmed V and J ends, which lost 2 bases and 0 bases, there was a span of 12 bases. CDR1 is SGHDT, CDR2 YYEEEE, per germline. The CDR3 protein is CASSLGGLISGNTIYF. DNA of the CDR3: TGTGCCAGCAGCTTAGGGGGACTAATCTCTGGAAACACCATATATTTT. The variable domain in full, completed from reference TRBV5-6 and TRBJ1-3, reads DAGVTQSPTHLIKTRGQQVTLRCSPKSGHDTVSWYQQALGQGPQFIFQYYEEEERQRGNFPDRFSGHQFPNYSSELNVNALLLGDSALYLCASSLGGLISGNTIYFGEGSWLTVV.

The chain couples TRBV4-3 to TRBJ2-3; 8 positions match TRBD2. With V trimmed by 4 bases and J by 4 bases, 7 bases remained unmatched. The CDR3 totals 15 residues. Germline CDR1 is LGHNA and CDR2 is YSLEER. The CDR3 DNA sequence: TGCGCCAGCAGCCTATCGGGGGGGATCGCAGATACGCAGTATTTT. Its translation is CASSLSGGIADTQYF.

The DNA of the CDR3 is TGTGCCAGCAGTGGTTATAAATTGACAGGGGGCACAGATACGCAGTATTTT. Protein: CASSGYKLTGGTDTQYF. The chain links TRBV25-1 to TRBJ2-3, with 8 nucleotides matching TRBD1. The CDR3 has 17 amino acids. V was clipped by 4 bases and J by 1 base; unmatched bases: 10. Per the germline V gene, CDR1 is MGHDK and CDR2 is SYGVNS. The entire variable domain, with the rest obtained from reference TRBV25-1 and TRBJ2-3, is as follows: EADIYQTPRYLVIGTGKKITLECSQTMGHDKMYWYQQDPGMELHLIHYSYGVNSTEKGDLSSESTVSRIRTEHFPLTLESARPSHTSQYLCASSGYKLTGGTDTQYFGPGTRLTVL.

The V gene is TRBV9, the J gene TRBJ2-2; 7 bases are a match to TRBD1. The CDR3 consists of 13 residues. V lost 3 bases, J lost 6 bases, and 2 bases stayed unmatched. In germline, CDR1 is SGDLS, CDR2 YYNGEE. CDR3 in DNA: TGTGCCAGCAGCGGCAGGGGGTCCGGGGAGCTGTTTTTT. It yields the protein CASSGRGSGELFF. The full variable domain, its missing parts supplied by reference TRBV9 and TRBJ2-2, is DSGVTQTPKHLITATGQRVTLRCSPRSGDLSVYWYQQSLDQGLQFLIQYYNGEERAKGNILERFSAQQFPDLHSELNLSSLELGDSALYFCASSGRGSGELFFGEGSRLTVL.

The chain recombines TRBV7-9 with TRBJ2-5, with 7 nucleotides matching TRBD1. The CDR3 has 14 amino acids. V gave up 4 bases and J gave up 9 bases; unmatched junction bases: 11. Looked up from germline, CDR1 is SEHNR and CDR2 is FQNEAQ (reference sequence). The CDR3 DNA follows: TGTGCCAGCAGCTCGGGACAGAAACTATTTCCCCAGTACTTC. This gives the protein CASSSGQKLFPQYF.

This clone appeared a few times. The gene calls are TRBV6-5 and TRBJ1-1; 9 nucleotides agree with TRBD1. The germline V gene has CDR1 MNHEY and CDR2 SVGAGI. The CDR3 length is 15 residues. Unmatched junction bases numbered 4, after V lost 0 bases and J lost 5 bases. CDR3 amino acids: CASSYSGQGRTEAFF. The CDR3, as DNA: TGTGCCAGCAGTTACTCGGGACAGGGACGGACTGAAGCTTTCTTT.

This clone was picked up a small number of times. In DNA, the CDR3 is TGTGCCAGCAGCCAGCCCATGACAGGGGGTGAAAAACTGTTTTTT. Its translation is CASSQPMTGGEKLFF. The rearrangement links TRBV4-2 to TRBJ1-4; 9 nucleotides align to TRBD1. The junction had 6 bases not matched to a gene; V was cut back by 3 bases and J by 7 bases. Per germline, CDR1 LGHNA and CDR2 YNFKEQ. This CDR3 is built from 15 residues.